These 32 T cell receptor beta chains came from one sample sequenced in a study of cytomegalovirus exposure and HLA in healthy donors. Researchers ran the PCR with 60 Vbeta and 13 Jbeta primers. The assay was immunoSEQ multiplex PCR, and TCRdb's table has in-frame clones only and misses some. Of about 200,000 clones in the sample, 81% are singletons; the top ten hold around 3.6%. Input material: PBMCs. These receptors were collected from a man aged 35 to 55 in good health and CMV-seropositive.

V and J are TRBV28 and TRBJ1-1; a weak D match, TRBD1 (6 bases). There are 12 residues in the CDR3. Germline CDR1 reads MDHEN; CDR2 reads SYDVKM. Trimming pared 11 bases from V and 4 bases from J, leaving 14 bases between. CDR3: CAVRGGSTEAFF. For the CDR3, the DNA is TGTGCCGTCCGCGGGGGCTCCACTGAAGCTTTCTTT.

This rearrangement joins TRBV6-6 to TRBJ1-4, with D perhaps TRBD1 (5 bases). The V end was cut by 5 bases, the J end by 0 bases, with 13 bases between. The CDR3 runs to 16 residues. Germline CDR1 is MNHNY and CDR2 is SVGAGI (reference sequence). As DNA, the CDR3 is TGTGCCAGCAGTACTCGCGACAGCGCAACTAATGAAAAACTGTTTTTT. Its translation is CASSTRDSATNEKLFF.

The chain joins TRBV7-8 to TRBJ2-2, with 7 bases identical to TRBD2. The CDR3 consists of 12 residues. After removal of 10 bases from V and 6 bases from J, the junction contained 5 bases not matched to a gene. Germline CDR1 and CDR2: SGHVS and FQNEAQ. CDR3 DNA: TGTGCCATCCGGGGGGAACCCGGGGAGCTGTTTTTT. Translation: CAIRGEPGELFF.

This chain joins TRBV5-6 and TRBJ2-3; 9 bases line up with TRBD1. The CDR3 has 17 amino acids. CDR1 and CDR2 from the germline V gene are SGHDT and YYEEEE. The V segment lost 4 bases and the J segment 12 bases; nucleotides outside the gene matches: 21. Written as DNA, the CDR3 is TGTGCCAGCAGCGCTGGGGGGACAGGGTCTGAACTGAGGTTTCAGTATTTT. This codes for CASSAGGTGSELRFQYF.

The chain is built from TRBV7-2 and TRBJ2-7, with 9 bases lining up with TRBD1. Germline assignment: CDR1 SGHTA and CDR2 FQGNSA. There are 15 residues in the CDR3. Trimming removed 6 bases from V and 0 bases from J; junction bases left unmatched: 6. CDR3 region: CASSTGQGYSYEQYF. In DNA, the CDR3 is TGTGCCAGCAGTACTGGACAGGGGTACTCCTACGAGCAGTACTTC. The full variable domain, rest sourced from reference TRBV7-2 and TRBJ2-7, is GAGVSQSPSNKVTEKGKDVELRCDPISGHTALYWYRQSLGQGLEFLIYFQGNSAPDKSGLPSDRFSAERTGGSVSTLTIQRTQQEDSAVYLCASSTGQGYSYEQYFGPGTRLTVT.

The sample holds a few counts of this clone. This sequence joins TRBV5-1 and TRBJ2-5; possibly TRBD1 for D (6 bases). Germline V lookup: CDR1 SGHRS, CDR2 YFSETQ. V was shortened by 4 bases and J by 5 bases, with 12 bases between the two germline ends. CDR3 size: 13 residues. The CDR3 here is CASSIQGRETQYF. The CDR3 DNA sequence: TGCGCCAGCAGCATACAGGGAAGGGAGACCCAGTACTTC.

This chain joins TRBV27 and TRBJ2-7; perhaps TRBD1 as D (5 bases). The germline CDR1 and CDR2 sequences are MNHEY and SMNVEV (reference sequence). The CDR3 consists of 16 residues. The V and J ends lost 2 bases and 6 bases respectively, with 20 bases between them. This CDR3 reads CASSLGAGLATSEQYF. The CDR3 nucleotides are TGTGCCAGCAGTTTAGGGGCCGGGCTCGCCACGTCCGAGCAGTACTTC.

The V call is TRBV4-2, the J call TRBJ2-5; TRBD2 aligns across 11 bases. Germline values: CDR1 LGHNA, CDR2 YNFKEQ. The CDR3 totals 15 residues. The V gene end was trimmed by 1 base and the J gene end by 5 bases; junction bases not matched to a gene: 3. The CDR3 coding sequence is TGTGCCAGCAGCCAAGTGGCTAGCGGGAGGGAGACCCAGTACTTC. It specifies CASSQVASGRETQYF.

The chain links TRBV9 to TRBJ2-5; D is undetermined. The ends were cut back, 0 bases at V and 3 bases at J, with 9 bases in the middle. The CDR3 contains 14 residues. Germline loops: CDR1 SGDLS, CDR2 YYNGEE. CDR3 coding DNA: TGTGCCAGCAGCGTAGATTCGGTCAAAGAGACCCAGTACTTC. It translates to CASSVDSVKETQYF.

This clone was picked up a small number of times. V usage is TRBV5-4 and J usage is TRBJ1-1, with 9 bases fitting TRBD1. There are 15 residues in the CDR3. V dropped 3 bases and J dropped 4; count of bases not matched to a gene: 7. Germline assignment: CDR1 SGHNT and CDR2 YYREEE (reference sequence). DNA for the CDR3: TGTGCCAGCAGCTCTATACAGGGGGCGGGCACTGAAGCTTTCTTT. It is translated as CASSSIQGAGTEAFF.

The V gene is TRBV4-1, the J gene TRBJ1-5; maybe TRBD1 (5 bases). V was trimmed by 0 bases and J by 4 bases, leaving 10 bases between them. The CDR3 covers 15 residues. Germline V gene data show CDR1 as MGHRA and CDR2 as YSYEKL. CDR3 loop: CASSQDNAGNQPQHF. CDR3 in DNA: TGCGCCAGCAGCCAAGATAATGCAGGGAATCAGCCCCAGCATTTT.

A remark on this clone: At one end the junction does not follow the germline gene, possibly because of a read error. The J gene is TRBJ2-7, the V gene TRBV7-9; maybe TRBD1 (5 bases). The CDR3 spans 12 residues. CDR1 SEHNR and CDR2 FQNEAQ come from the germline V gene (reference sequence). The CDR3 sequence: CSSSWQDMESYF. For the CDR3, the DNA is TGTTCCAGCAGCTGGCAGGACATGGAATCGTACTTC.

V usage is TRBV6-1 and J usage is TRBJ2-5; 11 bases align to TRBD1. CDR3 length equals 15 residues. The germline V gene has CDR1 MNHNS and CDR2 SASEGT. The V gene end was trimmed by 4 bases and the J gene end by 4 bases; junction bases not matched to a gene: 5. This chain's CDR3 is CASSAGQGDVETQYF. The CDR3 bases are TGTGCCAGCAGTGCGGGACAGGGGGATGTAGAGACCCAGTACTTC.

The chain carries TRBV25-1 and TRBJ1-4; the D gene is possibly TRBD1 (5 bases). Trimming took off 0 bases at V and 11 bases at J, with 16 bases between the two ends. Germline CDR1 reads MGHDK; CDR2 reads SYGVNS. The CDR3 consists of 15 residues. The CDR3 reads CASSEYRGTSDKLFF. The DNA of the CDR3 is TGTGCCAGCAGTGAATACAGAGGGACTTCGGACAAACTGTTTTTT.

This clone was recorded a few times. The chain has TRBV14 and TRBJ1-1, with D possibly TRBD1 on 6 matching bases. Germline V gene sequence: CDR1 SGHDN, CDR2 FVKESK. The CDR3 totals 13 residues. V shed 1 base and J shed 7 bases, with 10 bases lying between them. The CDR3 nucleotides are TGTGCCAGCAGCCAAGTGGGCAGGGGTGAAGCTTTCTTT. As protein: CASSQVGRGEAFF.

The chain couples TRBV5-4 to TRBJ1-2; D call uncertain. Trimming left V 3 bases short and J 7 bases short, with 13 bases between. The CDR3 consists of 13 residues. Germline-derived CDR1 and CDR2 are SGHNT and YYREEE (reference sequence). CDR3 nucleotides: TGTGCCAGCAGCTCCGTTACAAATCGTGGCTACACCTTC. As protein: CASSSVTNRGYTF.

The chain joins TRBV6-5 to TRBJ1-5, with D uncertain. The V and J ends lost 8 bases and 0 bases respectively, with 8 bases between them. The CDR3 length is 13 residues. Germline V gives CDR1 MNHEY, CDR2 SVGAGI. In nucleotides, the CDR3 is TGTGCCAGCGCTACGGTTAGCAATCAGCCCCAGCATTTT. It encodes CASATVSNQPQHF.

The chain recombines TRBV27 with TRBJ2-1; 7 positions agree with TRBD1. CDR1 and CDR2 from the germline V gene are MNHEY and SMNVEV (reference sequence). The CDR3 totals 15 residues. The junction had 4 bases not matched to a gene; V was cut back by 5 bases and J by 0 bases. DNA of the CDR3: TGTGCCAGCAGTCCTCGACAGGGCTCCTACAATGAGCAGTTCTTC. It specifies CASSPRQGSYNEQFF.

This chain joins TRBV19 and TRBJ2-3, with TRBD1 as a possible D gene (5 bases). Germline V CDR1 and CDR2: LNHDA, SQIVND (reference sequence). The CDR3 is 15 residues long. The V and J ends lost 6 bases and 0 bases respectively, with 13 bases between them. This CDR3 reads CASSRGAPSTDTQYF. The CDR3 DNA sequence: TGTGCCAGTAGCCGTGGGGCGCCTAGCACAGATACGCAGTATTTT.

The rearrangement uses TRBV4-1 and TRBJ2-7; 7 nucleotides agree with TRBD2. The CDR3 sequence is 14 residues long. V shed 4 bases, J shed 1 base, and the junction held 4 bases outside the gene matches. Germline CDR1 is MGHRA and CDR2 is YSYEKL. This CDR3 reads CASSRLGGSYEQYF. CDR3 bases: TGCGCCAGCAGCCGGCTCGGGGGGTCCTACGAGCAGTACTTC.

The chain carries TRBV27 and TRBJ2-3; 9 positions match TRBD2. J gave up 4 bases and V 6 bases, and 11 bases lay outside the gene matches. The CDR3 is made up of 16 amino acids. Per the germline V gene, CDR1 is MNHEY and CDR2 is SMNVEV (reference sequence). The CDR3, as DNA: TGTGCCAGCAGCTCCGGGGCGGGAGGGGCCCCAGATACGCAGTATTTT. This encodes CASSSGAGGAPDTQYF.

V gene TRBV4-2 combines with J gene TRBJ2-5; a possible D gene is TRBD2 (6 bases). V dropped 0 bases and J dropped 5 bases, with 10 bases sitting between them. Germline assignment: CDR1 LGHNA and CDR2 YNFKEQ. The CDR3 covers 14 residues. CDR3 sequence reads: CASSQEARGETQYF. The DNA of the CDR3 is TGTGCCAGCAGCCAAGAAGCCCGGGGGGAGACCCAGTACTTC.

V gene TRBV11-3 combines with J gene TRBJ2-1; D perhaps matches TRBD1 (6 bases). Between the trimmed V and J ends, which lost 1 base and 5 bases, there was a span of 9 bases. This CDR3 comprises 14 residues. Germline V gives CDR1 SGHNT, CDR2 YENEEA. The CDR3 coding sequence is TGTGCCAGCAGCTTAGGGACAGTACACAATGAGCAGTTCTTC. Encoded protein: CASSLGTVHNEQFF.

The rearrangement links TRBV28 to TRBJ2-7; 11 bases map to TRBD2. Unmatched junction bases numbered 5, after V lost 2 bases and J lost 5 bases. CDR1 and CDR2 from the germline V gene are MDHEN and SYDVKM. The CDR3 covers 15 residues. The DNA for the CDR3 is TGTGCCAGCAGTTTACTAGCGGGAGGTCCGAACGAGCAGTACTTC. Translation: CASSLLAGGPNEQYF.

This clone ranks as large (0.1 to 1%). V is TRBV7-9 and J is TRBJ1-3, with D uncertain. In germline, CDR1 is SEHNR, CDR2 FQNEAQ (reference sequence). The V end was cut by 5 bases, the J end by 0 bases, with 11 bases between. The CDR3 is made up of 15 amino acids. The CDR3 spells CASSPAGVSGNTIYF. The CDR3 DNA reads TGTGCCAGCAGCCCCGCCGGGGTCTCTGGAAACACCATATATTTT.

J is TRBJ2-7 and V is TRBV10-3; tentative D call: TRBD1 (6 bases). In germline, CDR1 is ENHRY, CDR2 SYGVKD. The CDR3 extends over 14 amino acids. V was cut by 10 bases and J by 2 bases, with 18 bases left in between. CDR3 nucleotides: TGTGCCACCCTGAGGGACACCAAAGCCTACGAGCAGTACTTC. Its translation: CATLRDTKAYEQYF.

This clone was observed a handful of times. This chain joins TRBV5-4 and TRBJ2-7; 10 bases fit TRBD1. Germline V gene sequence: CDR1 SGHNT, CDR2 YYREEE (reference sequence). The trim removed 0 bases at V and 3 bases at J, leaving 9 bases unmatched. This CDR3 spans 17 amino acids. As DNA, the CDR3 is TGTGCCAGCAGCTTGGGACAGGGGGCGACGAGTGTCTACGAGCAGTACTTC. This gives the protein CASSLGQGATSVYEQYF.

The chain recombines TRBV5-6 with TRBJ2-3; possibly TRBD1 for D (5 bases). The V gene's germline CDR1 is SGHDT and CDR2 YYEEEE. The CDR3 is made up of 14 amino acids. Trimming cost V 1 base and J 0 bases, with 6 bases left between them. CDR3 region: CASSLWGSTDTQYF. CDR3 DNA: TGTGCCAGCAGCTTGTGGGGCAGCACAGATACGCAGTATTTT.

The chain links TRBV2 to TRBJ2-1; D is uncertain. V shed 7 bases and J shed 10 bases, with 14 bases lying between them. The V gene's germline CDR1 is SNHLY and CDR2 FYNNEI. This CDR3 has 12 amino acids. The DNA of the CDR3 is TGTGCCAGCATCATCTTTGGCAAAGAGCAGTTCTTC. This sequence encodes CASIIFGKEQFF.

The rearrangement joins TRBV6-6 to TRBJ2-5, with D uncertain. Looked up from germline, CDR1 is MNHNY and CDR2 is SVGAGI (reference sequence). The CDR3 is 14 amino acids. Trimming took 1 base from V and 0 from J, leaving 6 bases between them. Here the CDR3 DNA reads TGTGCCAGCAGTTACTTCAGTGACCAAGAGACCCAGTACTTC. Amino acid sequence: CASSYFSDQETQYF.

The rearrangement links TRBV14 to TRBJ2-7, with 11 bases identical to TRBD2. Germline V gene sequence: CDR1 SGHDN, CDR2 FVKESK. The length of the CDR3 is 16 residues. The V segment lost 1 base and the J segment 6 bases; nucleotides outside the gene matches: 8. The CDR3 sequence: CASSQGFTSGRREQYF. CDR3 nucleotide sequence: TGTGCCAGCAGCCAAGGTTTCACTAGCGGGAGACGCGAGCAGTACTTC. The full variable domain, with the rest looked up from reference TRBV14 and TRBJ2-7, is EAGVTQFPSHSVIEKGQTVTLRCDPISGHDNLYWYRRVMGKEIKFLLHFVKESKQDESGMPNNRFLAERTGGTYSTLKVQPAELEDSGVYFCASSQGFTSGRREQYFGPGTRLTVT.

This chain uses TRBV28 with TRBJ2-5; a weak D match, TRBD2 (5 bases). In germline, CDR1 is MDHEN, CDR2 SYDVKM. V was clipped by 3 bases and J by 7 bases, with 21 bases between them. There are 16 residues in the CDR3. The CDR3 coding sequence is TGTGCCAGCAGTTTTTTTCGAGGGCCCGGATCGGGGACCCAGTACTTC. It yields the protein CASSFFRGPGSGTQYF.